This TCR beta chain came from a study of T cell changes during pregnancy in multiple sclerosis. Profiled with immunoSEQ multiplex PCR; TCRdb holds only in-frame clones, not every one. In the table there are under 130,000 clones, roughly 93% of which are singletons. This CDR3 comprises 15 residues. The J segment lost 6 bases and the V segment lost 1 base, leaving 6 bases of the junction unmatched. Germline V CDR1 and CDR2: SEHNR, FQNEAQ (reference sequence). The specimen was peripheral blood, collected after pregnancy. The chain recombines TRBV7-9 with TRBJ1-2; 9 nucleotides line up with TRBD1. This TCR derives from a female donor with multiple sclerosis, enrolled in a pregnancy study. CDR3 protein: CASSLVSGQGHGYTF. CDR3 bases: TGTGCCAGCAGCTTAGTGTCGGGACAGGGCCATGGCTACACCTTC.